This TCR beta chain comes out of a study of blood T cell repertoires in COVID-19. TCRdb's copy holds only in-frame clones and misses some; the assay was immunoSEQ multiplex PCR. This table holds around 300,000 clones, around 85% found once. The junction had 4 bases not matched to a gene; V was cut back by 3 bases and J by 8 bases. CDR1 and CDR2 (germline): SGHTA, FQGNSA. This CDR3 is 12 amino acids long. Participants came from some 23 US areas, aged roughly 18 to 95 years. Participant reports of clinical history set cohort assignment. The chain uses TRBV7-2 and TRBJ2-7, with 7 positions matching TRBD2. Sequencing input: PBMCs or T cells enriched from blood (not recorded which). The TCR was taken from a woman aged 45-59 years who had recovered from COVID-19. As DNA, the CDR3 is TGTGCCAGCAGCTTGGAGCGGGACCAGCAGTACTTC. Translating gives CASSLERDQQYF.